The source of this T cell receptor (beta chain) is a study of shared clonotypes between healthy human individuals. Study-level information: A donor's plate count was three for CD4 naive and three for CD4 memory; CD8 naive had two and CD8 memory one. Study-wide points: Against clonotypes common to all four donors, non-shared ones had lower generation probabilities.

Trimming stripped 1 base from V and 5 bases from J, with 14 bases between. The CDR3 runs 15 residues. CDR1 MNHNS and CDR2 SASEGT come from the germline V gene. Some clones are missing from TCRdb's copy, which holds only in-frame ones; the method was immunoSEQ multiplex PCR. The table lists 95,000 to 120,000 clones, under 70% of them singletons. This clone occurred many times. The antigen remains unidentified. This receptor was obtained from a woman aged 30 to 39 in good health. The sample consisted of memory CD8+ T cells sorted from blood. Documented subset: CD45RO+ cells pooled with CCR7-negative TemRA cells. The chain is built from TRBV6-1 and TRBJ1-1; a possible D gene is TRBD1 (5 bases). The CDR3 DNA follows: TGTGCCAGCAGTGAAGTTGGGGGGTCGGGGACTGAAGCTTTCTTT. Translation gives CASSEVGGSGTEAFF.